Listed below are T cell receptor beta chains from one sample, sequenced in a study of T-cell memory formation after mild COVID-19. A single record per CDR3 protein comes from TCRdb applying MiXCR to the 5' RACE reads. The sample contains some 450,000 distinct CDR3 sequences, around 19% of which appear only once. Sequencing used PBMCs or a T cell subset sorted from them (not recorded which). These receptors all stem from an adult woman who had mild COVID-19 (a few samples of this study predate the infection). Cell type and time point are not known. Both conserved end residues are part of each CDR3. The order of the fields is D gene, V gene, J gene, clone size, CDR3 DNA, CDR3 protein. The D gene is left open where the match is weak. The listing skips clone size in some rows; elsewhere it reads once, few, many or a size class.

d_gene: .; v_gene: TRBV7-9; j_gene: TRBJ1-2; abundance: .; CDR3nt: TGTGCCAGCAACAGGGAAAACTATGGCTACACCTTC; CDR3aa: CASNRENYGYTF
d_gene: .; v_gene: TRBV29-1; j_gene: TRBJ1-5; abundance: .; CDR3nt: TGCAGCGTTACCCAGACAGTCGATCAGCCCCAGCATTTT; CDR3aa: CSVTQTVDQPQHF
d_gene: .; v_gene: TRBV7-9; j_gene: TRBJ2-6; abundance: few; CDR3nt: TGTGCCAGCAGCTTAACCGGGACTTACCGCTCTGGGGCCAACGTCCTGACTTTC; CDR3aa: CASSLTGTYRSGANVLTF
d_gene: TRBD2; v_gene: TRBV7-8; j_gene: TRBJ2-1; abundance: .; CDR3nt: TGTGCCAGCAGCTTATTGGTTTTGGCTAGCGGAGGCAATGAGCAGTTCTTC; CDR3aa: CASSLLVLASGGNEQFF
d_gene: .; v_gene: TRBV5-4; j_gene: TRBJ1-2; abundance: few; CDR3nt: TGTGCCAGCAGCCTTGCTCAGCCCTCTAACTATGGCTACACCTTC; CDR3aa: CASSLAQPSNYGYTF
d_gene: .; v_gene: TRBV29-1; j_gene: TRBJ2-7; abundance: few; CDR3nt: TGCAGCGTTGAAGTACCAGCCTACGAGCAGTACTTC; CDR3aa: CSVEVPAYEQYF
d_gene: .; v_gene: TRBV7-2; j_gene: TRBJ2-5; abundance: few; CDR3nt: TGTGCCAGCAGAGGAACCCCTAGCAAAGAGACCCAGTACTTC; CDR3aa: CASRGTPSKETQYF
d_gene: .; v_gene: TRBV7-9; j_gene: TRBJ1-2; abundance: few; CDR3nt: TGTGCCAGCAGCTTAGATTGGGCCGCTGGGGGCTACACCTTC; CDR3aa: CASSLDWAAGGYTF
d_gene: .; v_gene: TRBV20-1; j_gene: TRBJ2-3; abundance: few; CDR3nt: TGCAGTGCTAGAGATCCCTTTTTGGTCCGCACAGATACGCAGTATTTT; CDR3aa: CSARDPFLVRTDTQYF
d_gene: .; v_gene: TRBV19; j_gene: TRBJ1-1; abundance: few; CDR3nt: TGTGCCAGTAGTATTAGGCAGACGGGGAACACTGAAGCTTTCTTT; CDR3aa: CASSIRQTGNTEAFF
d_gene: .; v_gene: TRBV5-4; j_gene: TRBJ1-5; abundance: .; CDR3nt: TGTGCCAGCAGCTTTGGCGCAGGTCAGCCCCAGCATTTT; CDR3aa: CASSFGAGQPQHF
d_gene: .; v_gene: TRBV12-3/TRBV12-4; j_gene: TRBJ2-3; abundance: few; CDR3nt: TGTGCCAGCAGTTTTCGGAATACGCAGTATTTT; CDR3aa: CASSFRNTQYF
d_gene: .; v_gene: TRBV12-5; j_gene: TRBJ2-1; abundance: .; CDR3nt: TGTGCTAGTGGTTTAGAACTAGGATTCTCCTACAATGAGCAGTTCTTC; CDR3aa: CASGLELGFSYNEQFF
d_gene: .; v_gene: TRBV3-1; j_gene: TRBJ2-1; abundance: few; CDR3nt: TGTGCCAGCAGCCCGGGAGCAGATCGGCAGTTCTTC; CDR3aa: CASSPGADRQFF
d_gene: TRBD1; v_gene: TRBV18; j_gene: TRBJ2-7; abundance: few; CDR3nt: TGTGCCAGCTCCCAATTTACAGGACAGGGGTCCTACGAGCAGTACTTC; CDR3aa: CASSQFTGQGSYEQYF
d_gene: TRBD2; v_gene: TRBV5-1; j_gene: TRBJ2-1; abundance: .; CDR3nt: TGCGCCAGCAGCTTGGCTAGCGGGGGGAACAATGAGCAGTTCTTC; CDR3aa: CASSLASGGNNEQFF
d_gene: TRBD2; v_gene: TRBV27; j_gene: TRBJ2-5; abundance: few; CDR3nt: TGTGCCAGCACCACGAGGAGTCTAGCGGCAAAGCAGCAAGAGACCCAGTACTTC; CDR3aa: CASTTRSLAAKQQETQYF
d_gene: TRBD2; v_gene: TRBV7-2; j_gene: TRBJ2-5; abundance: .; CDR3nt: TGTGCCAGCAGCTTAGCGGGTGGACTAGCTGCTGAGACCCAGTACTTC; CDR3aa: CASSLAGGLAAETQYF
d_gene: TRBD2; v_gene: TRBV14; j_gene: TRBJ2-4; abundance: few; CDR3nt: TGTGCCAGCAGCAGACTAGCGGGAACTCTTGTGGAGGGAAACATTCAGTACTTC; CDR3aa: CASSRLAGTLVEGNIQYF
d_gene: .; v_gene: TRBV15; j_gene: TRBJ2-7; abundance: .; CDR3nt: TGTGCCACCAGCAGAGAAGGCAGTTTCTCCTACGAGCAGTACTTC; CDR3aa: CATSREGSFSYEQYF
d_gene: .; v_gene: TRBV10-3; j_gene: TRBJ2-7; abundance: .; CDR3nt: TGTGCCATCAGTTGGGACGGAGGTTCCTACGAGCAGTACTTC; CDR3aa: CAISWDGGSYEQYF
d_gene: .; v_gene: TRBV12-3/TRBV12-4; j_gene: TRBJ1-2; abundance: once; CDR3nt: TGTGCCAGTACCTTCAGCGGGGCAGGGGCGAACTATGGCTACACCTTC; CDR3aa: CASTFSGAGANYGYTF
d_gene: .; v_gene: TRBV3-1; j_gene: TRBJ2-7; abundance: .; CDR3nt: TGTGCCAGCAGCCAAAACCGATTCGACGAGCAGTACTTC; CDR3aa: CASSQNRFDEQYF
d_gene: TRBD2; v_gene: TRBV5-4; j_gene: TRBJ2-3; abundance: few; CDR3nt: TGTGCCAGCAGCCGGGGGGACGGAAGCACAGATACGCAGTATTTT; CDR3aa: CASSRGDGSTDTQYF
d_gene: TRBD2; v_gene: TRBV5-1; j_gene: TRBJ2-1; abundance: many; CDR3nt: TGCGCCAGCAGTCGGCCGGGACAGGCTAGCGGGAGCGGATACAATGAGCAGTTCTTC; CDR3aa: CASSRPGQASGSGYNEQFF
d_gene: TRBD2; v_gene: TRBV6-5; j_gene: TRBJ2-3; abundance: .; CDR3nt: TGTGCCAGCAGAGAATTAGCGGGCCTCACAGATACGCAGTATTTT; CDR3aa: CASRELAGLTDTQYF
d_gene: TRBD1; v_gene: TRBV6-5; j_gene: TRBJ2-2; abundance: once; CDR3nt: TGTGCCAGCAGTTCCTATTCCGGGACAGTCACCGGGGAGCTGTTTTTT; CDR3aa: CASSSYSGTVTGELFF
d_gene: .; v_gene: TRBV15; j_gene: TRBJ2-4; abundance: .; CDR3nt: TGTGCCACCAGCAGACTTCCCCGGGGCTCGCTAAACATTCAGTACTTC; CDR3aa: CATSRLPRGSLNIQYF
d_gene: .; v_gene: TRBV7-9; j_gene: TRBJ2-3; abundance: few; CDR3nt: TGTGCCAGCAGCTCAGACCCGGGCCCAGATACGCAGTATTTT; CDR3aa: CASSSDPGPDTQYF
d_gene: .; v_gene: TRBV3-1; j_gene: TRBJ2-2; abundance: few; CDR3nt: TGTGCCAGCAGCCACAGTAGGCCCGGGGAGCTGTTTTTT; CDR3aa: CASSHSRPGELFF
d_gene: TRBD2; v_gene: TRBV12-3/TRBV12-4; j_gene: TRBJ2-3; abundance: .; CDR3nt: TGTGCCAGCAGTTTCGTGTTAGGGACTAGCGGGGACGGCAGTACGCAGTATTTT; CDR3aa: CASSFVLGTSGDGSTQYF
d_gene: .; v_gene: TRBV9; j_gene: TRBJ2-7; abundance: few; CDR3nt: TGTGCCAGCAGCGTAGACGAAGGAGACTCCTACGAGCAGTACTTC; CDR3aa: CASSVDEGDSYEQYF
d_gene: .; v_gene: TRBV4-3; j_gene: TRBJ1-2; abundance: .; CDR3nt: TGCGCCAGCAGCCAAGAAGCAAACCGCTATGGCTACACCTTC; CDR3aa: CASSQEANRYGYTF
d_gene: TRBD1; v_gene: TRBV6-5; j_gene: TRBJ2-7; abundance: few; CDR3nt: TGTGCCAGCAGTACAGGGGTGTACGGCGAGCAGTACTTC; CDR3aa: CASSTGVYGEQYF
d_gene: TRBD1; v_gene: TRBV7-2; j_gene: TRBJ1-1; abundance: .; CDR3nt: TGTGCCAGCAGCTTGACAGGGGCGATGAACACTGAAGCTTTCTTT; CDR3aa: CASSLTGAMNTEAFF
d_gene: .; v_gene: TRBV7-8; j_gene: TRBJ1-5; abundance: .; CDR3nt: TGTGCCAGCAGCTTAGGAGGGCCCGTGGGTCAGCCCCAGCATTTT; CDR3aa: CASSLGGPVGQPQHF